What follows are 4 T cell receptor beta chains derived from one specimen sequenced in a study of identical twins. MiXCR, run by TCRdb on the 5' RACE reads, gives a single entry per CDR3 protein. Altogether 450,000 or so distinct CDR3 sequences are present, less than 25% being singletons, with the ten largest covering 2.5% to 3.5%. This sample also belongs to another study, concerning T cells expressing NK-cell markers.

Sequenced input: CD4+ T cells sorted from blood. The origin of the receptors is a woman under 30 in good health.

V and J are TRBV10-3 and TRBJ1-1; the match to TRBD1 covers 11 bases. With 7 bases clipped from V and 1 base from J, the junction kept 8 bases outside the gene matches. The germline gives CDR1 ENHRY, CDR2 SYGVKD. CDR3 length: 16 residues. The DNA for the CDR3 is TGTGCCATCACTGATAGGACAGGGGGCAGGAACACTGAAGCTTTCTTT. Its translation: CAITDRTGGRNTEAFF.

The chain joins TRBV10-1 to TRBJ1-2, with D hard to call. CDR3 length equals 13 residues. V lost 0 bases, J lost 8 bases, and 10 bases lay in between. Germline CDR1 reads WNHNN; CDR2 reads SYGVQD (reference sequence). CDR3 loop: CASSESRFEGYTF. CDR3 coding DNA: TGCGCCAGCAGTGAGTCGAGGTTCGAGGGCTACACCTTC.

CDR3 nucleotide sequence: TGCAGTGCTTTGCCTGGGGCCTATAATTCACCCCTCCACTTT. The encoded protein is CSALPGAYNSPLHF. The genes are TRBV20-1 and TRBJ1-6; D is unresolved. V lost 5 bases and J lost 2, with 10 bases in between. Germline V gives CDR1 DFQATT, CDR2 SNEGSKA (reference sequence). The CDR3 loop spans 14 amino acids.

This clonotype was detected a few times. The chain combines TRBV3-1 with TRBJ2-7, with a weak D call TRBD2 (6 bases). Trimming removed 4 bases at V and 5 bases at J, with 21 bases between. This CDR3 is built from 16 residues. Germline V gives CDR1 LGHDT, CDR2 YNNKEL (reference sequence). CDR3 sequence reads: CASSPPMGGKSHEQYF. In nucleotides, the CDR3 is TGTGCCAGCAGCCCTCCCATGGGGGGTAAGTCCCACGAGCAGTACTTC.